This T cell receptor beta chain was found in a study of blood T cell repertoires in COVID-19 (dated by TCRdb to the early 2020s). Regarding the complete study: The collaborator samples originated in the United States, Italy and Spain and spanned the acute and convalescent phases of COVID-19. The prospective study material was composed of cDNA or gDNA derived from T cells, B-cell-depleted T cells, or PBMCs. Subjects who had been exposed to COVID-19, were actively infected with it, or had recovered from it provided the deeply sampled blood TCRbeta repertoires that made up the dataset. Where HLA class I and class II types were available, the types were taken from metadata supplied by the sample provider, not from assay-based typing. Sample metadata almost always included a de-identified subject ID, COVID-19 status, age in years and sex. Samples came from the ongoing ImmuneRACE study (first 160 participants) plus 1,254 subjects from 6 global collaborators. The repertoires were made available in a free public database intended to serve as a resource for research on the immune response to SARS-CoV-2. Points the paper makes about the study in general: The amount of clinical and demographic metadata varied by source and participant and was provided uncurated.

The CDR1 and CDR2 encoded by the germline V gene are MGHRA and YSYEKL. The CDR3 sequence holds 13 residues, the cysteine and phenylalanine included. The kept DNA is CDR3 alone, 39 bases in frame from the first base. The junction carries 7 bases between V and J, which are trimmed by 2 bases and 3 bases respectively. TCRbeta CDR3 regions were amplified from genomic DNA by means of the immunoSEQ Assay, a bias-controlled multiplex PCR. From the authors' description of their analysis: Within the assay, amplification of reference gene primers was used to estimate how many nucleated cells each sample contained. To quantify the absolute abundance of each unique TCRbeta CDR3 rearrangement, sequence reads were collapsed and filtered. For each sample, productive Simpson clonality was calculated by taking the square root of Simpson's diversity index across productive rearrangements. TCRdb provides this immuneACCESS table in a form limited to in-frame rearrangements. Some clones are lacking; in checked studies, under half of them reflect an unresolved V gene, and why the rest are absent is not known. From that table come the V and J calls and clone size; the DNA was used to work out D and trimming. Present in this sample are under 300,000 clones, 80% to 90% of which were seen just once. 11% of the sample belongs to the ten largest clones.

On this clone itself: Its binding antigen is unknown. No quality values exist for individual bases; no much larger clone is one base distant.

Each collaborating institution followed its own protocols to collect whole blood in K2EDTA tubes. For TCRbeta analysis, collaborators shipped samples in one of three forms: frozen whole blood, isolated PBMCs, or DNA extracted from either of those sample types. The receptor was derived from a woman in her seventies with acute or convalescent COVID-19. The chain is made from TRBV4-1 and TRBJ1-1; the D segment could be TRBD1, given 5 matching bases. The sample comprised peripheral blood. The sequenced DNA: TGCGCCAGCAGCCAACGGGGGTACACTGAAGCTTTCTTT. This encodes CASSQRGYTEAFF.